These 22 T cell receptor beta chains were sequenced from one sample in a study of a mutant IDH1 vaccine in newly diagnosed glioma. Time point defined: week 47, end of study. Doses of 300 ug of mutant IDH1 20-mer peptide were given with topical imiquimod. Using immunoSEQ multiplex PCR, the repertoire was profiled, and TCRdb retains in-frame clones only, with some absent. The sample has almost 25,000 clones; 82% are singletons. For these receptors, no antigen is known. This specimen consisted of PBMCs, obtained from a glioma patient whose treatment included an IDH1 peptide vaccine. Receptors were obtained from a man in his forties or fifties with glioma. Some clones in this sample may be carry-over from other donors' samples.

The rearrangement links TRBV18 to TRBJ1-1, with a tentative D call TRBD1 (6 bases). Trimming took 8 bases from V and 7 from J, leaving 11 bases between them. CDR1 is KGHSH, CDR2 LQKENI, per germline. The CDR3 extends over 11 amino acids. The CDR3 reads CASQQGNEAFF. The DNA of the CDR3 is TGTGCCAGCCAACAGGGAAATGAAGCTTTCTTT.

V is TRBV7-2 and J is TRBJ2-5; unclear D gene. The CDR3 has 14 residues. The ends were cut back, 5 bases at V and 1 base at J, with 11 bases in the middle. The germline gives CDR1 SGHTA, CDR2 FQGNSA. CDR3 sequence (DNA): TGTGCCAGCAGCCTCCAACCCTCCCAAGAGACCCAGTACTTC. As protein: CASSLQPSQETQYF.

This chain joins TRBV27 and TRBJ2-1; the match to TRBD2 covers 7 bases. Per germline, CDR1 MNHEY and CDR2 SMNVEV (reference sequence). The junction had 4 bases not matched to a gene; V was cut back by 0 bases and J by 2 bases. This CDR3 has 16 amino acids. This chain's CDR3 is CASSLSPRGAYNEQFF. In DNA form, the CDR3 reads TGTGCCAGCAGTTTATCTCCCCGGGGGGCCTACAATGAGCAGTTCTTC.

The J gene is TRBJ1-3, the V gene TRBV27; D is undetermined. The germline V and J ends were trimmed by 5 bases and 2 bases, with 13 bases remaining between them. The CDR3 is made up of 15 amino acids. The germline CDR1 and CDR2 sequences are MNHEY and SMNVEV (reference sequence). The CDR3 DNA reads TGTGCCAGCAGTCTAAACCTTGGGCCTGGAAACACCATATATTTT. This gives the protein CASSLNLGPGNTIYF.

The chain combines TRBV7-2 with TRBJ1-5; D remains ambiguous. Trimming cost V 3 bases and J 2 bases, with 11 bases left between them. This CDR3 region has 15 residues. Germline V gives CDR1 SGHTA, CDR2 FQGNSA. The DNA of the CDR3 is TGTGCCAGCAGCTTTCGGCCTGGAGGCAATCAGCCCCAGCATTTT. It encodes CASSFRPGGNQPQHF.

The V call is TRBV7-9, the J call TRBJ2-1; maybe TRBD2 (7 bases). The CDR3 length is 17 residues. Germline CDR1 SEHNR, CDR2 FQNEAQ (reference sequence). V was pared by 2 bases and J by 3 bases, with 17 bases between. CDR3: CASSLIWEGGHYNEQFF. The CDR3 region has the DNA TGTGCCAGCAGCTTAATATGGGAGGGGGGCCACTACAATGAGCAGTTCTTC.

The rearrangement joins TRBV9 to TRBJ2-3; TRBD1 or TRBD2 may be the D gene (5 bases each). V was pared by 0 bases and J by 1 base, with 12 bases between. The CDR3 spans 16 residues. Per germline, CDR1 SGDLS and CDR2 YYNGEE. CDR3 region: CASSVGVTGRTDTQYF. The CDR3 DNA sequence: TGTGCCAGCAGCGTAGGGGTGACGGGACGCACAGATACGCAGTATTTT.

This chain links TRBV9 with TRBJ1-1, with D perhaps TRBD1 (5 bases). Per germline, CDR1 SGDLS and CDR2 YYNGEE. The V end lost 4 bases, the J end lost 4 bases, and 20 bases lay between the germline ends. The CDR3 runs to 16 residues. The CDR3 nucleotides read TGTGCCAGCAGCCCGACGATGTGGGGGTGGGGCACTGAAGCTTTCTTT. This codes for CASSPTMWGWGTEAFF.

This clone was recorded once. The rearrangement joins TRBV5-1 to TRBJ2-5, with D perhaps TRBD2 (5 bases). The CDR3 is made up of 15 amino acids. The V and J ends lost 2 bases and 5 bases respectively, with 16 bases between them. The germline CDR1 and CDR2 sequences are SGHRS and YFSETQ. The CDR3 nucleotides are TGCGCCAGCAGCTTTTCCCCCGGGGTTCTGGAGACCCAGTACTTC. This codes for CASSFSPGVLETQYF. Together with reference TRBV5-1 and TRBJ2-5, the CDR3 gives the full variable domain: KAGVTQTPRYLIKTRGQQVTLSCSPISGHRSVSWYQQTPGQGLQFLFEYFSETQRNKGNFPGRFSGRQFSNSRSEMNVSTLELGDSALYLCASSFSPGVLETQYFGPGTRLLVL.

V gene TRBV19 combines with J gene TRBJ1-2; TRBD1 might be the D (5 bases). Germline V CDR1 and CDR2: LNHDA, SQIVND (reference sequence). V lost 0 bases to trimming and J lost 6 bases, with 14 bases between them. The length of the CDR3 is 15 residues. CDR3 in DNA: TGTGCCAGTAGTATAGAGGCAGGGATCGGGCATGGCTACACCTTC. Protein product: CASSIEAGIGHGYTF.

The rearrangement links TRBV6-7 to TRBJ1-2; D is possibly TRBD1 (6 bases). TRBV6-7 is an open reading frame whose function is uncertain. The CDR3 contains 16 residues. Trimming left V 4 bases short and J 2 bases short, with 17 bases between. The CDR3 DNA is TGTGCCAGCAGTTTCCCAACAGGGCCGAAAAACTATGGCTACACCTTC. As protein: CASSFPTGPKNYGYTF.

V usage is TRBV30 and J usage is TRBJ1-3, with D perhaps matching TRBD1 (6 bases). Germline V gene lookup returns CDR1 GTSNPN and CDR2 SVGIG (reference sequence). This CDR3 spans 13 amino acids. Trimming stripped 4 bases from V and 1 base from J, with 8 bases between. CDR3 residues: CAWNRVSGNTIYF. For the CDR3, the DNA is TGTGCCTGGAACAGGGTGTCTGGAAACACCATATATTTT.

This clone came up a few times. The chain combines TRBV14 with TRBJ2-7, with a weak D call TRBD1 (6 bases). V was trimmed by 3 bases and J by 6 bases, leaving 15 bases between them. The CDR3 has 14 amino acids. Germline V gives CDR1 SGHDN, CDR2 FVKESK. In DNA, the CDR3 is TGTGCCAGCAGCCAGACCGGGACAACGAGCGAGCAGTACTTC. It yields the protein CASSQTGTTSEQYF.

The CDR3 coding sequence is TGTGCCAGTACCGAAAGTGGATGGGGTCGTAATAGCAATCAGCCCCAGCATTTT. As protein: CASTESGWGRNSNQPQHF. The chain is built from TRBV19 and TRBJ1-5; D call uncertain. Per germline, CDR1 LNHDA and CDR2 SQIVND (reference sequence). This CDR3 region has 18 residues. The V end lost 7 bases, the J end lost 0 bases, and 22 bases lay between the germline ends.

The CDR3 sequence is CASSRDSHNYGYTF. CDR3 coding DNA: TGCGCCAGCAGCCGGGACAGTCATAACTATGGCTACACCTTC. The chain has TRBV5-1 and TRBJ1-2; 7 nucleotides match TRBD1. The trim removed 4 bases at V and 1 base at J, leaving 4 bases unmatched. This CDR3 is built from 14 residues. CDR1 and CDR2 from the germline V gene are SGHRS and YFSETQ. The variable domain in full, with the rest retrieved from reference TRBV5-1 and TRBJ1-2, is KAGVTQTPRYLIKTRGQQVTLSCSPISGHRSVSWYQQTPGQGLQFLFEYFSETQRNKGNFPGRFSGRQFSNSRSEMNVSTLELGDSALYLCASSRDSHNYGYTFGSGTRLTVV.

CDR3 nucleotide sequence: TGTGCCAGCAAATCCCAGGGTTTCACTGAAGCTTTCTTT. Encoded protein: CASKSQGFTEAFF. V usage is TRBV30 and J usage is TRBJ1-1, with a possible D match to TRBD1 (5 bases). CDR1 is GTSNPN, CDR2 SVGIG, per germline (reference sequence). The CDR3 contains 13 residues. The germline V and J ends were trimmed by 8 bases and 4 bases, with 17 bases remaining between them.

This sequence joins TRBV15 and TRBJ1-2; no firm D call. Trimming took off 1 base at V and 8 bases at J, with 14 bases between the two ends. CDR1 LNHNV and CDR2 YYDKDF come from the germline V gene (reference sequence). The length of the CDR3 is 14 residues. CDR3 DNA sequence: TGTGCCACCAGCAGAGGACCGTCTAGCTTCGGCTACACCTTC. It specifies CATSRGPSSFGYTF.

The chain has TRBV6-5 and TRBJ1-1; no clear D. V lost 4 bases and J lost 4, with 10 bases in between. The CDR3 runs to 13 residues. CDR1 and CDR2 from the germline V gene are MNHEY and SVGAGI. The CDR3 protein is CASSSPVGTEAFF. DNA of the CDR3: TGTGCCAGCAGTTCCCCCGTGGGCACTGAAGCTTTCTTT.

This chain joins TRBV20-1 and TRBJ2-3; D is undetermined. Trimming removed 8 bases from V and 0 bases from J, with 6 bases in between. Germline V gives CDR1 DFQATT, CDR2 SNEGSKA (reference sequence). The CDR3 sequence is 11 residues long. CDR3 sequence (DNA): TGCAGTCTACTCAGCACAGATACGCAGTATTTT. Amino acids: CSLLSTDTQYF.

J is TRBJ2-6 and V is TRBV7-3, with unresolved D. Trimming shortened V by 5 bases and J by 0 bases, and 5 bases separated the two germline ends. The CDR3 runs to 14 residues. Germline V CDR1 and CDR2: SGHTA, FQGTGA. The CDR3 DNA is TGTGCCAGCAGCCCCAGCTCTGGGGCCAACGTCCTGACTTTC. As protein: CASSPSSGANVLTF.

The chain uses TRBV11-2 and TRBJ1-1, with 8 bases aligning to TRBD1. Germline V lookup: CDR1 SGHAT, CDR2 FQNNGV. This CDR3 spans 13 amino acids. The V segment lost 2 bases and the J segment 8 bases; nucleotides outside the gene matches: 4. The CDR3 region is CASSLLQGAEAFF. The CDR3 bases are TGTGCCAGCAGCTTACTCCAGGGGGCCGAAGCTTTCTTT. Full variable domain (rest looked up from reference TRBV11-2 and TRBJ1-1): EAGVAQSPRYKIIEKRQSVAFWCNPISGHATLYWYQQILGQGPKLLIQFQNNGVVDDSQLPKDRFSAERLKGVDSTLKIQPAKLEDSAVYLCASSLLQGAEAFFGQGTRLTVV.

The chain uses TRBV5-5 and TRBJ1-1, with D hard to call. The germline gives CDR1 SGHKS, CDR2 YYEKEE (reference sequence). The V end was cut by 2 bases, the J end by 1 base, with 3 bases between. CDR3 length equals 12 residues. DNA of the CDR3: TGTGCCAGCAGCTTCACGAACACTGAAGCTTTCTTT. It yields the protein CASSFTNTEAFF.